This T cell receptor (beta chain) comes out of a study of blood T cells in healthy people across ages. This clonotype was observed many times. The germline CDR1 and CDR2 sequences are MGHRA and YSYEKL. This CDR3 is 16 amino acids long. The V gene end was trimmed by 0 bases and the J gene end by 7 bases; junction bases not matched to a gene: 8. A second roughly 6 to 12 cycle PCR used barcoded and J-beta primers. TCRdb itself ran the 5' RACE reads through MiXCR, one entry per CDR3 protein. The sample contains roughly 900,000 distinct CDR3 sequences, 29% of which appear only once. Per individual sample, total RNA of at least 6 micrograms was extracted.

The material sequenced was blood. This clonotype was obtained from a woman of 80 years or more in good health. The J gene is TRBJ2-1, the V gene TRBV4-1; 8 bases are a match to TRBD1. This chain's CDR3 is CASSQDRTGPRNEQFF. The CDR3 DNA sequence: TGCGCCAGCAGCCAAGATCGGACAGGGCCAAGGAATGAGCAGTTCTTC.